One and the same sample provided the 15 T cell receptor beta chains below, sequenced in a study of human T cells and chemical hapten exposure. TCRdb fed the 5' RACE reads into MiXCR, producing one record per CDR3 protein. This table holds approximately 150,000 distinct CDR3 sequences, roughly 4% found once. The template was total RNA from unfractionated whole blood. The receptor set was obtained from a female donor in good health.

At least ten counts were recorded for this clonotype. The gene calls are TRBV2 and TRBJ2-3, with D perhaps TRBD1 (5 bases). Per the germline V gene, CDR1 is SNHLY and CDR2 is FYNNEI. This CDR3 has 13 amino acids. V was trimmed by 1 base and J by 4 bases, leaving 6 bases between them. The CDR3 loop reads CASSEGGADTQYF. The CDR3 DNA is TGTGCCAGCAGTGAAGGGGGCGCAGATACGCAGTATTTT.

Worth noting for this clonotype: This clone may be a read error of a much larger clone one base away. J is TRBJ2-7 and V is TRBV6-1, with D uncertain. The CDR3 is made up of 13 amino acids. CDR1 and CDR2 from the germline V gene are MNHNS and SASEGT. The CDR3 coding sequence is TGTGGCAGCAGTGAAGCAGGAATGTACGAGCAGTACTTC. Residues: CGSSEAGMYEQYF.

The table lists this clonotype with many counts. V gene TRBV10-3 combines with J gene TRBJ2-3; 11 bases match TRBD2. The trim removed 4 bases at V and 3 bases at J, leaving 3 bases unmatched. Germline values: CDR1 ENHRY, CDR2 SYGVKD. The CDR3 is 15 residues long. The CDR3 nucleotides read TGTGCCATCAGTGTAGCGGGGGGGGCGACAGATACGCAGTATTTT. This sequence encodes CAISVAGGATDTQYF.

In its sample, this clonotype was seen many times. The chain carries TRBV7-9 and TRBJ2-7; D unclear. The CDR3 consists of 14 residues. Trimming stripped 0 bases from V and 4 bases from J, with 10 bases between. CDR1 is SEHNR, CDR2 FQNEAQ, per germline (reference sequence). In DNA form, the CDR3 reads TGTGCCAGCAGCTTAGCCAACGGACCGTACGAGCAGTACTTC. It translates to CASSLANGPYEQYF.

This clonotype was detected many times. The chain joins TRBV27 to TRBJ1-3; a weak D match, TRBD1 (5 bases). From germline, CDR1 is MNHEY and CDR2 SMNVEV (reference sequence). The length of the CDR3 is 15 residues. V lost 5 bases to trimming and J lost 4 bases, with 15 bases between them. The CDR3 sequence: CASSPMGDRGNTIYF. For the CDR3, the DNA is TGTGCCAGCAGTCCGATGGGGGATCGGGGAAACACCATATATTTT.

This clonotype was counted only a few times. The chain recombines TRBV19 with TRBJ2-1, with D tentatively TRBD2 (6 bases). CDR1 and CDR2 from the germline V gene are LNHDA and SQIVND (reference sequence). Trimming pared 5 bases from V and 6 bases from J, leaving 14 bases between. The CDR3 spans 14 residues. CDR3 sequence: CASSAEGPRNEQFF. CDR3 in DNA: TGTGCCAGTAGTGCGGAGGGTCCCCGCAATGAGCAGTTCTTC.

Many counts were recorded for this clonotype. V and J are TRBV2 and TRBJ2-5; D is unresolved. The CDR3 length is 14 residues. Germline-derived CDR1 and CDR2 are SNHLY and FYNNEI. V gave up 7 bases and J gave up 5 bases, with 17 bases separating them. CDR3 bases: TGTGCCAGCATCCCGCACTCCCTCCAGGAGACCCAGTACTTC. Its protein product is CASIPHSLQETQYF.

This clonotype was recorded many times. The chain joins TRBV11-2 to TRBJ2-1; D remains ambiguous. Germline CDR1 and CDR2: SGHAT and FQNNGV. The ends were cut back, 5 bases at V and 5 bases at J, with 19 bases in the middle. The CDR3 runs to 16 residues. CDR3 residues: CASSPELSDADNEQFF. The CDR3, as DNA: TGTGCCAGCAGCCCCGAATTGTCCGACGCCGACAATGAGCAGTTCTTC. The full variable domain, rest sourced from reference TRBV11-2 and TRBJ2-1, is EAGVAQSPRYKIIEKRQSVAFWCNPISGHATLYWYQQILGQGPKLLIQFQNNGVVDDSQLPKDRFSAERLKGVDSTLKIQPAKLEDSAVYLCASSPELSDADNEQFFGPGTRLTVL.

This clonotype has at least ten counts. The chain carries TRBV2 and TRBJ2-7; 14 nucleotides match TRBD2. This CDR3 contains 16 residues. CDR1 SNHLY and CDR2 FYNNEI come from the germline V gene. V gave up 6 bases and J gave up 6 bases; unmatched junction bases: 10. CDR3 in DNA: TGTGCCAGCAGGAGGAGGACTAGCGGGGGGCCGGGCGAGCAGTACTTC. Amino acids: CASRRRTSGGPGEQYF.

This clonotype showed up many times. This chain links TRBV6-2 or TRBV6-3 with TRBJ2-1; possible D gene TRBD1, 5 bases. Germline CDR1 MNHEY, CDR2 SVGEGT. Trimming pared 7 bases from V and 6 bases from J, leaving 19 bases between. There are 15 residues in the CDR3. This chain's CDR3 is CASKRADLGANEQFF. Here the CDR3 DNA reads TGTGCCAGCAAGCGCGCGGACCTAGGGGCCAATGAGCAGTTCTTC.

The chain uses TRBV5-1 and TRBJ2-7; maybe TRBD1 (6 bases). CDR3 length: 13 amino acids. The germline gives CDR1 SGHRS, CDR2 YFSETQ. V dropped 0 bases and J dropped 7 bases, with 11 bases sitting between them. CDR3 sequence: CASSLGQAGEQYF. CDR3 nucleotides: TGCGCCAGCAGCTTGGGACAGGCCGGGGAGCAGTACTTC.

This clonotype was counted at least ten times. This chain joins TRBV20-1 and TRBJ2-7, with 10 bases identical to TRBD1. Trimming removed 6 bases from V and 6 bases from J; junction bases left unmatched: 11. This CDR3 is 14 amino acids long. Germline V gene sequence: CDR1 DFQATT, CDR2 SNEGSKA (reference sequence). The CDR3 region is CSANAGTGEGEQYF. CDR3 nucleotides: TGCAGTGCCAATGCCGGGACAGGGGAAGGCGAGCAGTACTTC.

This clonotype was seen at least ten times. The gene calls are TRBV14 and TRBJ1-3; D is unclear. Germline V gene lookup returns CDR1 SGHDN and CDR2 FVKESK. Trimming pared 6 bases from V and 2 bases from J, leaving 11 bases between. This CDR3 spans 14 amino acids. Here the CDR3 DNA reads TGTGCCAGCAGTTCCCGTGGAACTGGAAACACCATATATTTT. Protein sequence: CASSSRGTGNTIYF.

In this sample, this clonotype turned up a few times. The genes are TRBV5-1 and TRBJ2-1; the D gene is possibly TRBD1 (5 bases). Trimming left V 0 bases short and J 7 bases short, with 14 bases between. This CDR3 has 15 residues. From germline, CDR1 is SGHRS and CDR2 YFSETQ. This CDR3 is CASSLARVVWNEQFF. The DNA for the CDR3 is TGCGCCAGCAGCTTGGCCAGGGTGGTTTGGAATGAGCAGTTCTTC.

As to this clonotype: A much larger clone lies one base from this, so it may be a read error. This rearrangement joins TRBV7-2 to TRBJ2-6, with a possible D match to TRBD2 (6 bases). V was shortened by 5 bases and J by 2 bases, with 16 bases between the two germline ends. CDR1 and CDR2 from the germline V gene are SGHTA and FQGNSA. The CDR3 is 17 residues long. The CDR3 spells CASSTYGGCAGANVLTF. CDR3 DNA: TGTGCCAGCAGCACATATGGGGGGTGTGCTGGGGCCAACGTCCTGACTTTC.